This TCR beta chain was retrieved from a study of T-cell memory formation after mild COVID-19. On the study more broadly: Clustering of TCRs was largely donor specific. General study findings and limits: Memory sampled before infection contained some responding clones, suggesting cross-reactive memory joined. Among contracting clones, CD4+ were mainly CM/EM and CD8+ enriched in EMRA. Clones shrinking between day 15 and 85 showed a balanced CD4/CD8 split, and those that grew later tilted toward CD4+.

The CDR3 totals 13 residues. Germline loops: CDR1 MDHEN, CDR2 SYDVKM. V was pared by 11 bases and J by 4 bases, with 12 bases between. TCRdb used MiXCR to reprocess the 5' RACE reads, holding one entry per CDR3 protein. The sample has 540,000 or so distinct CDR3 sequences, roughly 20% seen once. This clonotype was seen only a few times. The antigen is unknown. The J gene is TRBJ1-6, the V gene TRBV28; D is ambiguous. Sequenced sample: PBMCs or a T cell subset sorted from them (not recorded which). This clonotype was obtained from an adult woman who had mild COVID-19 (a few samples of this study predate the infection). Cell type and time point are not known. DNA for the CDR3: TGTGCCGCTGCCGGTCGTTATAATTCACCCCTCCACTTT. Residues: CAAAGRYNSPLHF.